These T cell receptor beta chains were read from a single sample in a study of T cell responses to AZD1222 COVID-19 vaccine. Measured with immunoSEQ multiplex PCR; TCRdb has only the in-frame clones, and not every one. The sample contains some 150,000 clones, almost 85% of which appear only once. The sample in question was peripheral blood, obtained 28 days after the second dose of the MenACWY control vaccine. The receptors were sampled from an adult who received the MenACWY meningococcal vaccine as a control. Both conserved end residues are part of each CDR3. The D gene is left open where the match is weak. Expanded clones get a size class; other rows say once, few or many, or leave the size out.

>-|TRBJ2-1|-|TRBV4-3
TGCGCCAGCAGCCAAGAGCGGAATCCTCCCAATGAGCAGTTCTTC
CASSQERNPPNEQFF
>-|TRBJ1-2|once|TRBV5-4
TGTGCCAGCTCCCAAAGGGGCGGATCAGCGGATGGCTACACCTTC
CASSQRGGSADGYTF
>TRBD1|TRBJ2-7|-|TRBV25-1
TGTGCCAGCAGTGCCCACAGGGGGCCGAACGAGCAGTACTTC
CASSAHRGPNEQYF
>-|TRBJ1-1|-|TRBV9
TGTGCCAGCAGCTTCACACCGAACACTGAAGCTTTCTTT
CASSFTPNTEAFF
>-|TRBJ2-2|-|TRBV11-2
TGTGCCAGCAGCCGTCCAGGGAGCACCGGGGAGCTGTTTTTT
CASSRPGSTGELFF
>TRBD1|TRBJ2-1|-|TRBV7-9
TGTGCCAGCACCATTTTTCCGGGACAGGTCCATGAGCAGTTCTTC
CASTIFPGQVHEQFF
>TRBD2|TRBJ2-5|-|TRBV28
TGTGCCAGTAGCCCGAGGGGTGCGGGGGGGACAGAGACCCAGTACTTC
CASSPRGAGGTETQYF
>TRBD2|TRBJ2-3|-|TRBV3-1/TRBV3-2
TGTGCCAGCAGCCAAAAACTAGCGGGGACGCAGTATTTT
CASSQKLAGTQYF
>-|TRBJ2-1|-|TRBV6-5
TGTGCCAGCAGGTTTGGGGCGAGCAATGAGCAGTTCTTC
CASRFGASNEQFF
>-|TRBJ2-5|-|TRBV29-1
TGCAGCGTTGAAATGGCTACCCAAGAGACCCAGTACTTC
CSVEMATQETQYF
>-|TRBJ1-2|few|TRBV7-9
TGTGCCAGCAGCTTACCACAGGTAGCTAACTATGGCTACACCTTC
CASSLPQVANYGYTF
>TRBD1|TRBJ1-1|-|TRBV19
TGTGCCAGTAGGGAGAACAGGGGGCGCATCACTGAAGCTTTCTTT
CASRENRGRITEAFF
>-|TRBJ2-3|-|TRBV27
TGTGCCAGCAGTTTAAAAAGAGGGAGCGGTACGCAGTATTTT
CASSLKRGSGTQYF
>TRBD1|TRBJ1-5|-|TRBV28
TGTGCCAGCAGTTCTCCGACAGGGCCTCAGCCCCAGCATTTT
CASSSPTGPQPQHF
>-|TRBJ2-2|-|TRBV11-3
TGTGCCAGCAGCTTATCGCGGGCCACCGGGGAGCTGTTTTTT
CASSLSRATGELFF
>-|TRBJ1-2|-|TRBV7-2
TGTGCCAGCAGCCAATCGGCCCTCTATGGCTACACCTTC
CASSQSALYGYTF
>-|TRBJ2-1|few|TRBV19
TGTGCCAGTAGTATAGCGGCGGGACGGCTTGGGGATGAGCAGTTCTTC
CASSIAAGRLGDEQFF
>TRBD2|TRBJ2-7|-|TRBV25-1
TGTGCCAGCAGTAAAGGACTAGCGGTCTTCGAGCAGTACTTC
CASSKGLAVFEQYF
>TRBD1|TRBJ2-7|once|TRBV14
TGTGCCAGCAGCCTCACGGGACAGGGGGCCTACGAGCAGTACTTC
CASSLTGQGAYEQYF
>-|TRBJ2-7|-|TRBV6-2/TRBV6-3
TGTGCCAGCAGTTACCCACAGAACTACGAGCAGTACTTC
CASSYPQNYEQYF
>TRBD1|TRBJ1-2|-|TRBV10-3
TGTGCCATCAGTGCGAGGACAGGGGGGAACTATGGCTACACCTTC
CAISARTGGNYGYTF
>-|TRBJ2-6|-|TRBV7-3
TGTGCCAGCAGCTTAAGGCACCTCTCTGGGGCCAACGTCCTGACTTTC
CASSLRHLSGANVLTF
>-|TRBJ2-7|-|TRBV6-5
TGTGCCAGCAGAGACAACTACGAGCAGTACTTC
CASRDNYEQYF
>-|TRBJ1-4|-|TRBV5-1
TGCGCCAGCAGCCCACAGACAGCTTCTAATGAAAAACTGTTTTTT
CASSPQTASNEKLFF
>-|TRBJ1-4|-|TRBV18
TGTGCCAGCTCACCACTTGTAGGGGCGGGAGAAAAACTGTTTTTT
CASSPLVGAGEKLFF
>TRBD1|TRBJ1-4|-|TRBV4-1
TGCGCCAGCAGCCGAGCGGGACAGGGTCGGGATAATGAAAAACTGTTTTTT
CASSRAGQGRDNEKLFF
>-|TRBJ2-3|-|TRBV10-3
TGTGCCATCAGTGATGTCATCACAGATACGCAGTATTTT
CAISDVITDTQYF
>TRBD2|TRBJ2-5|-|TRBV15
TGTGCCACCAGCAGAGCGGGGGGGCCGAAAGAGACCCAGTACTTC
CATSRAGGPKETQYF
>-|TRBJ1-6|-|TRBV4-2
TGTGCCAGCAGCCAAGATCTCGGGGGATCGAATTCACCCCTCCACTTT
CASSQDLGGSNSPLHF
>-|TRBJ1-2|-|TRBV28
TGTGCCAGCAGCCAACCGAGGCAGGGAGACTATGGCTACACCTTC
CASSQPRQGDYGYTF
>TRBD1|TRBJ1-4|-|TRBV18
TGTGCCAGCTCACCAACGGACAGGGGGCCCTTCCTCTTCAATGAAAAACTGTTTTTT
CASSPTDRGPFLFNEKLFF
>-|TRBJ1-5|-|TRBV7-3
TGTGCCAGCAGCTTAATAGTGGGTCAGCCCCAGCATTTT
CASSLIVGQPQHF
>TRBD1|TRBJ1-6|-|TRBV18
TGTGCCAGCTCACCCCGGACAGGGGTGGGTAATTCACCCCTCCACTTT
CASSPRTGVGNSPLHF
>-|TRBJ2-5|-|TRBV5-1
TGCGCCAGCAGCTTGGCGCAGGTCCAAGAGACCCAGTACTTC
CASSLAQVQETQYF
>TRBD1|TRBJ1-6|-|TRBV3-1/TRBV3-2
TGTGCCAGCAGCCAAATCAGGGGACAGGGAATCTTTAATTCACCCCTCCACTTT
CASSQIRGQGIFNSPLHF
>TRBD1|TRBJ2-3|-|TRBV6-5
TGTGCCAGCAGGGGACAGGGGGGGAGCACAGATACGCAGTATTTT
CASRGQGGSTDTQYF
>TRBD1|TRBJ1-1|few|TRBV4-1
TGCGCCAGCAGCCAGGGACAGGGGTTGGGGAACACTGAAGCTTTCTTT
CASSQGQGLGNTEAFF
>-|TRBJ1-3|-|TRBV9
TGTGCCAGCAGCGTAGACAGGACCAGCTCTGGAAACACCATATATTTT
CASSVDRTSSGNTIYF
>-|TRBJ2-3|-|TRBV11-3
TGTGCCAGCAGCTTATCTCCCCTCCCTAGAGATACGCAGTATTTT
CASSLSPLPRDTQYF
>-|TRBJ1-6|-|TRBV30
TGTGCCTGGAGTGTTGGCTATAATTCACCCCTCCACTTT
CAWSVGYNSPLHF
>-|TRBJ1-2|-|TRBV6-5
TGTGCCAGCAACCCCATGGGGCAATTTCAAGGCTACACCTTC
CASNPMGQFQGYTF
>-|TRBJ1-1|few|TRBV28
TGTGCCAGCAGCCGCCCCGGTCAAGGGTATACTGAAGCTTTCTTT
CASSRPGQGYTEAFF
>-|TRBJ1-2|few|TRBV4-2
TGTGCCAGCAGCCAAGTCGGGGGAGGAATATATGGCTACACCTTC
CASSQVGGGIYGYTF
>-|TRBJ2-1|-|TRBV24-1
TGTGCCACCAGTTCCCATTTGGGGACCCCCTACAATGAGCAGTTCTTC
CATSSHLGTPYNEQFF
>-|TRBJ1-5|-|TRBV4-1
TGCGCCAGCAGCCACCGGGGAGGGGCCAGCAATCAGCCCCAGCATTTT
CASSHRGGASNQPQHF
>TRBD1|TRBJ2-2|-|TRBV6-4
TGTGCCAGCAGTGTCACTACAGGGGGCGCGAACACCGGGGAGCTGTTTTTT
CASSVTTGGANTGELFF
>TRBD1|TRBJ1-1|-|TRBV5-1
TGCGCCAGCAGCTTTCAGGGGGATGAAGCTTTCTTT
CASSFQGDEAFF
>-|TRBJ2-1|-|TRBV24-1
TGTGCCACCAGTGAGGCCTACAATGAGCAGTTCTTC
CATSEAYNEQFF
>-|TRBJ2-2|-|TRBV7-2
TGTGCCAGCTCCAGAGTAAACACCGGGGAGCTGTTTTTT
CASSRVNTGELFF
>-|TRBJ1-2|-|TRBV6-4
TGTGCCAGCAAGGACAATACTTTTAACTATGGCTACACCTTC
CASKDNTFNYGYTF
>-|TRBJ2-3|-|TRBV11-2
TGTGCCAGCAGCTTAGATCGGACGGGAGATACGCAGTATTTT
CASSLDRTGDTQYF
>TRBD1|TRBJ1-2|-|TRBV5-4
TGTGCCAGCAGCCAAGACAGGGGCTGGTCGTACACCTTC
CASSQDRGWSYTF
>TRBD1|TRBJ2-3|-|TRBV7-3
TGTGCCAGCAGCTTATCCGGGACAGGTCACACAGATACGCAGTATTTT
CASSLSGTGHTDTQYF